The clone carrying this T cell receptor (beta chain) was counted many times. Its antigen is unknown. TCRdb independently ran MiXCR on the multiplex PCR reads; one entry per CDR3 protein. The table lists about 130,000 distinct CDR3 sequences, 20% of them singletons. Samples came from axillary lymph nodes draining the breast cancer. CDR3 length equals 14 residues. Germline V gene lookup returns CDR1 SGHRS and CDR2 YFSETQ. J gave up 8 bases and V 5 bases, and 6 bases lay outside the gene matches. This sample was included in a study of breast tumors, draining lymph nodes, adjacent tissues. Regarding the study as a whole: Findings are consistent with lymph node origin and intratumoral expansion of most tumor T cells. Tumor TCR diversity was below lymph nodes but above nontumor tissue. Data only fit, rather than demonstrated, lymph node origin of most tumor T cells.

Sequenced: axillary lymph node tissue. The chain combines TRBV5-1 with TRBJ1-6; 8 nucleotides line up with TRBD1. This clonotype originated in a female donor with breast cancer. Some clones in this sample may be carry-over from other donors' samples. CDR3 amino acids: CASRPPGQDSPLHF. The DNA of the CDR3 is TGCGCCAGCAGACCGCCGGGACAGGATTCACCCCTCCACTTT. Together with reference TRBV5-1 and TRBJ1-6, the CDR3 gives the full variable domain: KAGVTQTPRYLIKTRGQQVTLSCSPISGHRSVSWYQQTPGQGLQFLFEYFSETQRNKGNFPGRFSGRQFSNSRSEMNVSTLELGDSALYLCASRPPGQDSPLHFGNGTRLTVT.